Presented here are 8 T cell receptor beta chains from one specimen sequenced in a study of T cells expressing NK-cell markers. TCRdb derives one entry per CDR3 protein from the 5' RACE reads, leaving out DNA. This listing includes roughly 430,000 distinct CDR3 sequences. Sequenced: blood T cells: a sorted CD56 or NKG2C T cell subset, CD4+ or CD8+ T cells, or bulk PBMC T cells (not recorded which). All receptors come from a woman aged 18 to 75 in good health.

The chain links TRBV7-2 to TRBJ2-1; the TCRdb D gene call, TRBD2, has no DNA to confirm it. Germline CDR1 reads SGHTA; CDR2 reads FQGNSA. This CDR3 is 14 amino acids long. CDR3 region: CASSSTPSYSEQFF.

The chain recombines TRBV7-2 with TRBJ2-7. CDR1 is SGHTA and CDR2 is FQGNSA in the germline V gene. There are 14 residues in the CDR3. Here the CDR3 reads CASSDTAGFYEQYF.

The chain carries TRBV7-2 and TRBJ2-5; there is no DNA to check the TCRdb D call of TRBD2. This CDR3 is 14 amino acids long. The germline CDR1 and CDR2 sequences are SGHTA and FQGNSA. Here the CDR3 reads CASSLVAGMETQYF.

The chain joins TRBV11-1 to TRBJ2-1; as DNA is missing, the TRBD2 call by TCRdb cannot be tested. Germline CDR1 and CDR2: SGHAT and FQDESV (reference sequence). The CDR3 has 19 residues. CDR3 region: CASSFAGTSGPRSYNEQFF. Complete variable domain (other parts from reference TRBV11-1 and TRBJ2-1): EAEVAQSPRYKITEKSQAVAFWCDPISGHATLYWYRQILGQGPELLVQFQDESVVDDSQLPKDRFSAERLKGVDSTLKIQPAELGDSAMYLCASSFAGTSGPRSYNEQFFGPGTRLTVL.

V is TRBV4-3 and J is TRBJ2-1. Germline V CDR1 and CDR2: LGHNA, YSLEER. CDR3 length: 14 residues. The CDR3 loop is CASSLSDGYNEQFF.

This chain links TRBV29-1 with TRBJ2-3; TCRdb indicates TRBD2, and absent DNA this call remains unverified. The CDR3 runs 17 residues. In germline, CDR1 is SQVTM, CDR2 ANQGSEA. CDR3 loop: CSGEGLADSISTDTQYF.

The chain's CDR3 is CASSILFPSGGSDTQYF. This rearrangement joins TRBV19 to TRBJ2-3; the D gene TCRdb calls, TRBD2, cannot be checked with no DNA. There are 17 residues in the CDR3. Germline V gene data show CDR1 as LNHDA and CDR2 as SQIVND (reference sequence).

This rearrangement joins TRBV12-3 or TRBV12-4 to TRBJ2-3; as DNA is missing, the TRBD1 call by TCRdb cannot be tested. The CDR3 is 14 residues long. CDR3 sequence: CASSPQAPTDTQYF.